A selection of T cell receptor beta chains follows, all from one sample in a study of blood T cell repertoires in COVID-19. TCRdb keeps only in-frame clones here, not all; method: immunoSEQ multiplex PCR. The repertoire consists of hundreds of thousands of clones, with 75% to 90% occurring once and the leading ten covering under 3%. Input material: PBMCs or T cells enriched from blood (not recorded which). The receptors were sampled from a woman younger than 35 who had recovered from COVID-19. Each CDR3 is given with its conserved first and last residue. The D gene is left open where the match is weak. Size values are once, few and many counts, or a class for expanded clones, and some rows have none.

j_call d_call clone_size v_call cdr3_aa cdr3_nt
TRBJ2-5 TRBD2 . TRBV5-1 CASSLDWRGYAKETQYF TGCGCCAGCAGCTTGGATTGGCGGGGGTATGCTAAAGAGACCCAGTACTTC
TRBJ2-5 . . TRBV27 CASSPKRVETQYF TGTGCCAGCAGCCCCAAACGGGTCGAGACCCAGTACTTC
TRBJ1-2 . . TRBV6-6 CALRGGQHYGYTF TGTGCCCTCAGGGGAGGGCAGCACTATGGCTACACCTTC
TRBJ1-2 . . TRBV19 CASSILEDYYGYTF TGTGCCAGTAGTATACTTGAGGATTACTATGGCTACACCTTC
TRBJ1-2 . . TRBV19 CASSLWTANYGYTF TGTGCCAGTAGTCTATGGACAGCTAACTATGGCTACACCTTC
TRBJ2-7 . . TRBV7-6 CASSLDFGYEQYF TGTGCCAGCAGCTTAGATTTCGGCTACGAGCAGTACTTC
TRBJ2-7 . . TRBV6-6 CASSLKAEQYF TGTGCCAGCAGTTTAAAAGCAGAGCAGTACTTC
TRBJ2-3 TRBD1 . TRBV7-6 CASSPLDREGTDTQYF TGTGCCAGCAGCCCCCTGGACAGGGAAGGAACAGATACGCAGTATTTT
TRBJ1-1 . . TRBV19 CASSIARQGNTEAFF TGTGCCAGTAGTATTGCCAGGCAGGGGAACACTGAAGCTTTCTTT
TRBJ2-6 . . TRBV28 CASRISSGANVLTF TGTGCCAGCAGGATTAGCTCTGGGGCCAACGTCCTGACTTTC
TRBJ2-5 TRBD2 . TRBV2 CASSPRALGLAGGMETQYF TGTGCCAGCAGCCCCAGAGCCCTGGGACTAGCGGGGGGGATGGAGACCCAGTACTTC
TRBJ1-1 . . TRBV30 CAWTPPPRLVARRGAFF TGTGCCTGGACCCCACCACCCCGGTTGGTCGCCCGCAGGGGAGCTTTCTTT
TRBJ1-4 TRBD1 once TRBV18 CASSSGQGENNEKLFF TGTGCCAGCTCATCGGGACAGGGGGAGAATAATGAAAAACTGTTTTTT
TRBJ2-7 TRBD1 . TRBV27 CASSLGTGGPYEQYF TGTGCCAGCAGTTTGGGGACAGGCGGTCCCTACGAGCAGTACTTC
TRBJ2-7 . . TRBV6-5 CASSYGAGPYEQYF TGTGCCAGCAGTTACGGGGCAGGGCCATACGAGCAGTACTTC
TRBJ1-4 . . TRBV5-5 CASRRQVNEKLFF TGTGCCAGCAGACGACAGGTTAATGAAAAACTGTTTTTT
TRBJ1-5 . . TRBV3-1/TRBV3-2 CASSQVINQPQHF TGTGCCAGCAGCCAAGTTATCAATCAGCCCCAGCATTTT
TRBJ2-7 TRBD1 . TRBV4-2 CASSQDETGLYEQYF TGTGCCAGCAGCCAAGATGAGACAGGGCTCTACGAGCAGTACTTC
TRBJ1-4 . . TRBV21-1 CASSKAWGRNEKLFF TGTGCCAGCAGCAAAGCATGGGGGAGGAATGAAAAACTGTTTTTT
TRBJ2-5 TRBD1 . TRBV28 CASSYPTGGSETQYF TGTGCCAGCAGTTACCCGACAGGGGGGTCAGAGACCCAGTACTTC
TRBJ1-2 . . TRBV2 CASLEGLVYYGYTF TGTGCCTCATTGGAGGGACTCGTGTACTATGGCTACACCTTC
TRBJ2-2 . . TRBV12-5 CASGLVLTTGTGELFF TGTGCTAGTGGTTTGGTATTGACGACAGGCACCGGGGAGCTGTTTTTT
TRBJ2-5 TRBD2 . TRBV6-5 CASSSSGQETQYF TGTGCCAGCAGCTCTAGCGGGCAAGAGACCCAGTACTTC
TRBJ1-2 . . TRBV7-8 CASSSQGFYGYTF TGTGCCAGCAGTAGCCAGGGATTCTATGGCTACACCTTC
TRBJ1-6 . few TRBV19 CASTDRGHPSSYNSPLHF TGTGCCAGTACCGATAGGGGACATCCGAGCTCCTATAATTCACCCCTCCACTTT
TRBJ1-1 TRBD1 few TRBV2 CASSSTGRGPVATEAFF TGTGCCAGCAGTTCGACAGGGAGAGGCCCTGTGGCCACTGAAGCTTTCTTT
TRBJ1-4 . . TRBV7-9 CASNPQGHEEKLFF TGTGCCAGCAACCCACAGGGTCATGAGGAAAAACTGTTTTTT
TRBJ1-2 . . TRBV19 CASSIVSLYGYTF TGTGCCAGTAGTATTGTCTCTCTCTATGGCTACACCTTC